One and the same sample provided the 28 T cell receptor beta chains below, sequenced in a study of T cell responses to AZD1222 COVID-19 vaccine. Sequencing was performed with immunoSEQ multiplex PCR; in TCRdb, only in-frame clones are kept and a portion is missing. The sample holds 130,000 to 150,000 clones; 90% are singletons and the top ten take roughly 3.1%. The material was peripheral blood, obtained on day 0 of AZD1222 vaccination. Receptors were obtained from an adult in good health.

The rearrangement joins TRBV6-1 to TRBJ2-5; TRBD2 aligns across 7 bases. V was clipped by 6 bases and J by 5 bases; unmatched bases: 0. The length of the CDR3 is 11 residues. Germline V gene sequence: CDR1 MNHNS, CDR2 SASEGT. CDR3 amino acids: CASRAGETQYF. The CDR3 DNA follows: TGTGCCAGCAGAGCGGGGGAGACCCAGTACTTC.

The chain links TRBV6-5 to TRBJ2-5; 9 bases are a match to TRBD1. The germline CDR1 and CDR2 sequences are MNHEY and SVGAGI. The V gene end was trimmed by 6 bases and the J gene end by 3 bases; junction bases not matched to a gene: 5. The CDR3 has 14 amino acids. The CDR3 region is CASRLTGGKETQYF. The CDR3 DNA reads TGTGCCAGCAGGCTTACAGGGGGCAAAGAGACCCAGTACTTC.

The rearrangement links TRBV7-2 to TRBJ2-1; 10 nucleotides align to TRBD2. Germline trimming cut 1 base from V and 4 bases from J; bases unmatched to any gene: 7. Germline CDR1 SGHTA, CDR2 FQGNSA. The CDR3 runs 17 residues. CDR3 amino acids: CASSLDGGLAYYNEQFF. Written as DNA, the CDR3 is TGTGCCAGCAGCTTAGATGGGGGACTAGCGTATTACAATGAGCAGTTCTTC.

The genes are TRBV5-1 and TRBJ2-3; D may match TRBD1 or TRBD2 (5 bases each). Germline V gives CDR1 SGHRS, CDR2 YFSETQ. There are 14 residues in the CDR3. With 1 base removed from V and 5 bases from J, the gap between germline ends came to 11 bases. As DNA, the CDR3 is TGCGCCAGCAGCTTGTTGGGGGAAGTAGATACGCAGTATTTT. Encoded protein: CASSLLGEVDTQYF.

This chain links TRBV10-3 with TRBJ1-1; 7 bases fit TRBD1. V gave up 2 bases and J gave up 1 base; unmatched junction bases: 4. The CDR3 consists of 15 residues. Germline loops: CDR1 ENHRY, CDR2 SYGVKD. This chain's CDR3 is CAISELNRGNTEAFF. The CDR3 DNA sequence: TGTGCCATCAGTGAGCTTAACAGGGGGAACACTGAAGCTTTCTTT.

The chain uses TRBV19 and TRBJ2-7; D gene ambiguous. The length of the CDR3 is 14 residues. Germline V CDR1 and CDR2: LNHDA, SQIVND (reference sequence). Between the trimmed V and J ends, which lost 3 bases and 6 bases, there was a span of 15 bases. The CDR3 DNA follows: TGTGCCAGTAGTATGGGCACATCCCCATCCGAGCAGTACTTC. Translated, it gives CASSMGTSPSEQYF. Together with reference TRBV19 and TRBJ2-7, the CDR3 gives the full variable domain: DGGITQSPKYLFRKEGQNVTLSCEQNLNHDAMYWYRQDPGQGLRLIYYSQIVNDFQKGDIAEGYSVSREKKESFPLTVTSAQKNPTAFYLCASSMGTSPSEQYFGPGTRLTVT.

The chain employs TRBV5-1 and TRBJ2-7; possibly TRBD1 for D (5 bases). CDR3 length equals 13 residues. Per the germline V gene, CDR1 is SGHRS and CDR2 is YFSETQ. V lost 1 base and J 1 base, leaving 6 bases between the germline ends. This CDR3 is CASSLHRSYEQYF. The CDR3 DNA follows: TGCGCCAGCAGCTTGCACAGGTCCTACGAGCAGTACTTC.

The J gene is TRBJ1-6, the V gene TRBV5-1; tentatively, D is TRBD1 (5 bases). CDR1 is SGHRS and CDR2 is YFSETQ in the germline V gene. The CDR3 runs 14 residues. With 0 bases removed from V and 14 bases from J, the gap between germline ends came to 15 bases. CDR3 in amino acids: CASSLEQAPRALHF. The CDR3 DNA sequence: TGCGCCAGCAGCTTGGAACAGGCGCCCAGGGCCCTCCACTTT.

Details on this clone: The junction shows a germline mismatch at one end, possibly a read error. This sequence joins TRBV12-3 or TRBV12-4 and TRBJ1-2; D not resolved. The CDR3 is made up of 12 amino acids. In DNA, the CDR3 is TGTGCCACCAGTTGGGCGTGGAGAAGCTGCACCTTC. It specifies CATSWAWRSCTF.

This clone was seen just once. The rearrangement links TRBV19 to TRBJ1-1, with D unclear. The germline CDR1 and CDR2 sequences are LNHDA and SQIVND (reference sequence). The CDR3 runs 13 residues. V was cut by 8 bases and J by 1 base, with 11 bases left in between. CDR3 nucleotides: TGTGCCAGTGGACGGCTCCCGAACACTGAAGCTTTCTTT. This codes for CASGRLPNTEAFF.

The rearrangement joins TRBV9 to TRBJ2-3; 11 nucleotides agree with TRBD2. V gave up 3 bases and J gave up 5 bases; unmatched junction bases: 2. The CDR3 loop spans 14 amino acids. Germline V gene data show CDR1 as SGDLS and CDR2 as YYNGEE. The CDR3 reads CASSASGRQDTQYF. CDR3 bases: TGTGCCAGCAGCGCTAGCGGGAGGCAAGATACGCAGTATTTT.

This chain uses TRBV7-9 with TRBJ2-7, with D possibly being TRBD2 (5 bases). This CDR3 has 12 residues. V shed 1 base and J shed 6 bases, with 7 bases lying between them. Germline-derived CDR1 and CDR2 are SEHNR and FQNEAQ (reference sequence). The CDR3 DNA reads as TGTGCCAGCAGCTTAGGTGGAGGCGAGCAGTACTTC. It translates to CASSLGGGEQYF.

This chain uses TRBV6-1 with TRBJ1-2; D is perhaps TRBD1 (6 bases). CDR1 and CDR2 (germline): MNHNS, SASEGT. This CDR3 comprises 17 residues. V was clipped by 3 bases and J by 1 base, with 18 bases between them. The CDR3 here is CASSDLDRRWDNYGYTF. The DNA of the CDR3 is TGTGCCAGCAGTGATCTTGACAGGCGATGGGATAACTATGGCTACACCTTC.

This chain uses TRBV30 with TRBJ2-1; 14 bases align to TRBD2. V trimming: 2 bases; J trimming: 3 bases; junction bases outside the gene matches: 12. The germline CDR1 and CDR2 sequences are GTSNPN and SVGIG (reference sequence). The CDR3 has 19 amino acids. The DNA of the CDR3 is TGTGCCTGGAGTCCATTGGGACTAGCGGGAGCGGAGTTCTACAATGAGCAGTTCTTC. Translated: CAWSPLGLAGAEFYNEQFF.

This chain connects TRBV3-1 (or the pseudogene TRBV3-2) to TRBJ2-3; 10 nucleotides agree with TRBD2. The germline V gene has CDR1 LGHDT and CDR2 YNNKEL (reference sequence). With 0 bases clipped from V and 4 bases from J, the junction kept 4 bases outside the gene matches. The length of the CDR3 is 16 residues. The CDR3 here is CASSQDRLAGADTQYF. The CDR3 coding sequence is TGTGCCAGCAGCCAAGATCGGCTAGCGGGAGCAGATACGCAGTATTTT.

This chain uses TRBV5-6 with TRBJ2-5; D unresolved. V gave up 4 bases and J gave up 5 bases, with 18 bases separating them. The CDR3 extends over 15 amino acids. CDR1 and CDR2 (germline): SGHDT, YYEEEE. For the CDR3, the DNA is TGTGCCAGCAGCACCCGGGCTCCCCGAGCGGAGACCCAGTACTTC. This codes for CASSTRAPRAETQYF. Drawing the rest from reference TRBV5-6 and TRBJ2-5, the complete variable domain is DAGVTQSPTHLIKTRGQQVTLRCSPKSGHDTVSWYQQALGQGPQFIFQYYEEEERQRGNFPDRFSGHQFPNYSSELNVNALLLGDSALYLCASSTRAPRAETQYFGPGTRLLVL.

The CDR3 loop reads CASSLNLNTEAFF. CDR3 DNA sequence: TGTGCCAGCAGTTTGAATCTGAACACTGAAGCTTTCTTT. The V call is TRBV12-3 or TRBV12-4, the J call TRBJ1-1; D is unclear. Trimming took 3 bases from V and 0 from J, leaving 5 bases between them. This CDR3 contains 13 residues.

This rearrangement joins TRBV5-6 to TRBJ2-7, with TRBD1 as a possible D gene (6 bases). The CDR3 runs 14 residues. Germline V CDR1 and CDR2: SGHDT, YYEEEE. Trimming cost V 3 bases and J 4 bases, with 14 bases left between them. The CDR3 bases are TGTGCCAGCAGCTGGCAAGGGGGAGATTACGAGCAGTACTTC. Translated, it gives CASSWQGGDYEQYF.

The V call is TRBV15, the J call TRBJ2-3; 8 bases agree with TRBD2. V shed 0 bases and J 3 bases; nucleotides not matched to a gene: 5. Germline V lookup: CDR1 LNHNV, CDR2 YYDKDF (reference sequence). This CDR3 has 16 amino acids. This CDR3 reads CATSRDPLAGTDTQYF. The DNA of the CDR3 is TGTGCCACCAGCAGAGATCCGCTAGCGGGTACAGATACGCAGTATTTT.

This clone has a single count. This chain links TRBV27 with TRBJ1-3; unclear D gene. The CDR3 has 18 amino acids. V lost 0 bases to trimming and J lost 0 bases, with 15 bases between them. CDR1 MNHEY and CDR2 SMNVEV come from the germline V gene (reference sequence). CDR3 in amino acids: CASSLSYRIAVSGNTIYF. For the CDR3, the DNA is TGTGCCAGCAGTTTATCCTACCGAATCGCCGTCTCTGGAAACACCATATATTTT.

The chain combines TRBV7-8 with TRBJ2-5; no clear D. Per germline, CDR1 SGHVS and CDR2 FQNEAQ. Trimming removed 4 bases at V and 5 bases at J, with 5 bases between. The CDR3 is 11 residues long. The CDR3 sequence: CASSSRETQYF. The CDR3 DNA follows: TGTGCCAGCAGCTCAAGGGAGACCCAGTACTTC.

Of note for this clone: The sample carries other DNA sequences with the same CDR3. Here the CDR3 DNA reads TGTGCCAGCAGCGTCCAGGGGGCGCCTGGAAACACCATATATTTT. Translated, it gives CASSVQGAPGNTIYF. The gene calls are TRBV9 and TRBJ1-3; 8 bases are a match to TRBD1. Germline trimming cut 2 bases from V and 2 bases from J; bases unmatched to any gene: 3. Germline loops: CDR1 SGDLS, CDR2 YYNGEE. The CDR3 spans 15 residues.

This chain links TRBV5-1 with TRBJ1-1; D gene unclear. V dropped 2 bases and J dropped 4 bases, with 9 bases sitting between them. This CDR3 contains 13 residues. Germline values: CDR1 SGHRS, CDR2 YFSETQ. CDR3 sequence (DNA): TGCGCCAGCAGCTTTTCCGGGTCCACTGAAGCTTTCTTT. Translated: CASSFSGSTEAFF. Using reference TRBV5-1 and TRBJ1-1 for the parts outside the CDR3, the full variable domain is KAGVTQTPRYLIKTRGQQVTLSCSPISGHRSVSWYQQTPGQGLQFLFEYFSETQRNKGNFPGRFSGRQFSNSRSEMNVSTLELGDSALYLCASSFSGSTEAFFGQGTRLTVV.

The chain carries TRBV10-3 and TRBJ2-5, with D perhaps matching TRBD2 (5 bases). Germline loops: CDR1 ENHRY, CDR2 SYGVKD. The CDR3 extends over 13 amino acids. Trimming removed 6 bases at V and 1 base at J, with 9 bases between. CDR3 bases: TGTGCCATCAGACTAGGTGTCCAAGAGACCCAGTACTTC. This translates into CAIRLGVQETQYF.

J is TRBJ1-4 and V is TRBV27; perhaps TRBD1 as D (5 bases). V was cut by 8 bases and J by 3 bases, with 13 bases left in between. Germline-derived CDR1 and CDR2 are MNHEY and SMNVEV (reference sequence). The CDR3 has 14 residues. CDR3 nucleotides: TGTGCCAGCCTTGCACCAGGGCCTAATGAAAAACTGTTTTTT. Protein sequence: CASLAPGPNEKLFF.

The chain is built from TRBV18 and TRBJ1-1, with D unresolved. Trimming removed 2 bases at V and 0 bases at J, with 19 bases between. From germline, CDR1 is KGHSH and CDR2 LQKENI. CDR3 length: 18 residues. The CDR3 coding sequence is TGTGCCAGCTCACCAAGCGGTGGGCAAGGGTCCATGAACACTGAAGCTTTCTTT. Translated, it gives CASSPSGGQGSMNTEAFF.

The chain carries TRBV24-1 and TRBJ2-5; 10 nucleotides align to TRBD1. Germline V gene lookup returns CDR1 KGHDR and CDR2 SFDVKD. The ends lost 4 bases at V and 5 bases at J; junction bases unmatched: 12. CDR3 length: 17 amino acids. The CDR3: CATSERPDRGQVETQYF. The CDR3 nucleotides read TGTGCCACCAGTGAGAGACCCGACAGGGGGCAGGTGGAGACCCAGTACTTC.

This clone occurred once. The chain couples TRBV7-3 to TRBJ2-3; D is unresolved. Per the germline V gene, CDR1 is SGHTA and CDR2 is FQGTGA. V was cut by 2 bases and J by 5 bases, with 8 bases left in between. The CDR3 covers 13 residues. The CDR3 nucleotides are TGTGCCAGCAGCTTATCTTTCGGAGATACGCAGTATTTT. Residues: CASSLSFGDTQYF.